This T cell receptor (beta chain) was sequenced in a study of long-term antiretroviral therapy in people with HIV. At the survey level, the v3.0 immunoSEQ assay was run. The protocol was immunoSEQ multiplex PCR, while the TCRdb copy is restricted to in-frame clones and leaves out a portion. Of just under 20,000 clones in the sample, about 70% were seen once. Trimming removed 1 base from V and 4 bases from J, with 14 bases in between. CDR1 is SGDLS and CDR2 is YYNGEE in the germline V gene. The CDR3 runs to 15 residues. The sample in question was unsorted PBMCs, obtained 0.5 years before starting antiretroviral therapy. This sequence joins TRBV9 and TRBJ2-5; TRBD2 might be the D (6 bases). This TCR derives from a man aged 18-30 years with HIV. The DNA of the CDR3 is TGTGCCAGCAGCGTAAGCCCTACGGGAGTAGAGACCCAGTACTTC. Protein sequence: CASSVSPTGVETQYF.